Presented here are 28 T cell receptor beta chains from one specimen sequenced in a study of cytomegalovirus exposure and HLA in healthy donors. Researchers ran the PCR with 60 Vbeta and 13 Jbeta primers. The assay was immunoSEQ multiplex PCR, and TCRdb's table has in-frame clones only and misses some. The top ten hold around 2.1% of the sample, which has roughly 290,000 clones, about 90% seen once. The sample taken for sequencing was PBMCs. These receptors all stem from a woman aged 18-35 years in good health and CMV-seronegative.

The chain carries TRBV10-3 and TRBJ2-3, with D perhaps TRBD2 (6 bases). From germline, CDR1 is ENHRY and CDR2 SYGVKD. The CDR3 contains 15 residues. V was clipped by 4 bases and J by 0 bases, with 11 bases between them. CDR3 amino acids: CAISGGESSTDTQYF. The DNA for the CDR3 is TGTGCCATCAGTGGGGGGGAGAGTAGCACAGATACGCAGTATTTT.

The rearrangement joins TRBV28 to TRBJ1-3, with 7 bases that match TRBD1. V lost 6 bases and J lost 6; bases outside the gene matches: 5. The germline CDR1 and CDR2 sequences are MDHEN and SYDVKM. The CDR3 has 13 residues. CDR3 nucleotide sequence: TGTGCCAGCAGGGGACAGCTCGAAAACACCATATATTTT. Amino acids: CASRGQLENTIYF.

This clone was found once. The V gene is TRBV10-3, the J gene TRBJ1-1; maybe TRBD1 (5 bases). V lost 7 bases and J lost 3, with 12 bases in between. Germline CDR1 is ENHRY and CDR2 is SYGVKD. The CDR3 has 13 amino acids. Written as DNA, the CDR3 is TGTGCCATCACGCAGGGTAGAGACACTGAAGCTTTCTTT. It specifies CAITQGRDTEAFF.

The chain joins TRBV29-1 to TRBJ1-1; 9 bases map to TRBD1. Looked up from germline, CDR1 is SQVTM and CDR2 is ANQGSEA. The CDR3 extends over 12 amino acids. V lost 6 bases to trimming and J lost 5 bases; unmatched junction nucleotides: 4. In DNA, the CDR3 is TGCAGCGTCCTGACAGGGGGAACTGAAGCTTTCTTT. This sequence encodes CSVLTGGTEAFF.

V and J are TRBV27 and TRBJ1-6; TRBD1 is a possible D gene (6 bases). CDR1 is MNHEY, CDR2 SMNVEV, per germline (reference sequence). The CDR3 has 16 amino acids. Trimming took off 5 bases at V and 9 bases at J, with 20 bases between the two ends. The CDR3 DNA follows: TGTGCCAGCAGTCTTGGGAGTGGACAGTGGACTTCACCCCTCCACTTT. The encoded protein is CASSLGSGQWTSPLHF.

This clone was counted a few times. The chain has TRBV7-9 and TRBJ2-7; 7 bases fit TRBD2. The V segment lost 2 bases and the J segment 3 bases; nucleotides outside the gene matches: 4. The CDR3 has 14 residues. From germline, CDR1 is SEHNR and CDR2 FQNEAQ (reference sequence). Here the CDR3 reads CASSLIGGNYEQYF. The CDR3, as DNA: TGTGCCAGCAGCTTAATCGGGGGGAACTACGAGCAGTACTTC.

The chain carries TRBV19 and TRBJ2-6, with D perhaps matching TRBD2 (7 bases). Between the trimmed V and J ends, which lost 2 bases and 0 bases, there was a span of 14 bases. Germline V gene lookup returns CDR1 LNHDA and CDR2 SQIVND (reference sequence). This CDR3 comprises 18 residues. CDR3 coding DNA: TGTGCCAGTAGTATAAGCGGGACATCACTCTCTGGGGCCAACGTCCTGACTTTC. This codes for CASSISGTSLSGANVLTF.

The J gene is TRBJ1-2, the V gene TRBV19; 9 bases are a match to TRBD1. The trim removed 1 base at V and 6 bases at J, leaving 6 bases unmatched. The CDR3 totals 15 residues. Germline CDR1 LNHDA, CDR2 SQIVND (reference sequence). The chain's CDR3 is CASSIVRTGVDGYTF. CDR3 DNA: TGTGCCAGTAGTATAGTGAGGACAGGGGTTGATGGCTACACCTTC. Complete variable domain (other parts from reference TRBV19 and TRBJ1-2): DGGITQSPKYLFRKEGQNVTLSCEQNLNHDAMYWYRQDPGQGLRLIYYSQIVNDFQKGDIAEGYSVSREKKESFPLTVTSAQKNPTAFYLCASSIVRTGVDGYTFGSGTRLTVV.

For this clone: This sample includes further DNA sequences coding for the same CDR3. V is TRBV6-5 and J is TRBJ1-5, with a possible D match to TRBD1 (5 bases). V gave up 6 bases and J gave up 4 bases, with 13 bases separating them. Germline V lookup: CDR1 MNHEY, CDR2 SVGAGI. CDR3 length equals 14 residues. The CDR3 bases are TGTGCCAGCAGCAAAGGGGATCCTAATCAGCCCCAGCATTTT. Translation: CASSKGDPNQPQHF.

The CDR3 DNA sequence: TGTGCCAGCAGTGGCGCGACAGGATCCCCCCTCTATGGCTACACCTTC. Protein product: CASSGATGSPLYGYTF. The V call is TRBV2, the J call TRBJ1-2; possible D gene TRBD1, 6 bases. Germline loops: CDR1 SNHLY, CDR2 FYNNEI. This CDR3 is 16 amino acids long. V was cut by 4 bases and J by 4 bases, with 19 bases left in between.

Worth noting for this clone: A junction boundary mismatches the germline segment, possibly from a read error. The rearrangement joins TRBV7-9 to TRBJ2-5; D not certain. Germline assignment: CDR1 SEHNR and CDR2 FQNEAQ (reference sequence). This CDR3 is built from 11 residues. In nucleotides, the CDR3 is TGTTCCAGCAGCAAAGACATAACGAGAGACTTC. It translates to CSSSKDITRDF.

This clone was seen just once. The V call is TRBV19, the J call TRBJ1-4, with 9 bases lining up with TRBD1. CDR1 is LNHDA and CDR2 is SQIVND in the germline V gene (reference sequence). After removal of 4 bases from V and 8 bases from J, the junction contained 5 bases not matched to a gene. The CDR3 has 14 amino acids. In DNA form, the CDR3 reads TGTGCCAGTAGTACCGGACAGGGGAGGGAAAAACTGTTTTTT. It yields the protein CASSTGQGREKLFF.

V gene TRBV10-3 combines with J gene TRBJ2-7; 8 bases align to TRBD1. V gave up 5 bases and J gave up 3 bases; unmatched junction bases: 3. This CDR3 region has 13 residues. Germline CDR1 reads ENHRY; CDR2 reads SYGVKD. The CDR3 loop is CAISLDRDYEQYF. The CDR3 bases are TGTGCCATCAGTTTGGACAGGGACTACGAGCAGTACTTC.

In this sample, this clone turned up once. The genes are TRBV10-2 and TRBJ1-2; D uncertain. Looked up from germline, CDR1 is WSHSY and CDR2 is SAAADI. The V gene lost 11 bases and the J gene lost 0 bases, with 16 bases spanning the gap. There are 14 residues in the CDR3. This chain's CDR3 is CACNGRGANYGYTF. The DNA for the CDR3 is TGCGCCTGCAATGGACGGGGAGCTAACTATGGCTACACCTTC.

The rearrangement links TRBV30 to TRBJ1-2, with 8 bases lining up with TRBD1. The V segment lost 2 bases and the J segment 13 bases; nucleotides outside the gene matches: 12. Germline values: CDR1 GTSNPN, CDR2 SVGIG (reference sequence). The CDR3 runs to 13 residues. CDR3 DNA sequence: TGTGCCTGGAGTATCAACATAGGACAGGGCGCCACCTTC. It encodes CAWSINIGQGATF.

This sequence joins TRBV11-1 and TRBJ2-5; weak D call: TRBD1 (6 bases). V lost 3 bases, J lost 5 bases, and 13 bases lay in between. This CDR3 has 14 residues. Germline values: CDR1 SGHAT, CDR2 FQDESV (reference sequence). CDR3 nucleotide sequence: TGTGCCAGCAGCTTTACAGGGTCTTTGGAGACCCAGTACTTC. Translated: CASSFTGSLETQYF.

The chain links TRBV29-1 to TRBJ2-6, with 13 bases fitting TRBD2. CDR3 size: 15 residues. The germline gives CDR1 SQVTM, CDR2 ANQGSEA. The ends lost 6 bases at V and 3 bases at J; junction bases unmatched: 2. The CDR3 DNA reads TGCAGCGTCAGACTAGCGGGGGGTGGGGCCAACGTCCTGACTTTC. This sequence encodes CSVRLAGGGANVLTF.

V is TRBV12-5 and J is TRBJ1-6; no reliable D call. CDR1 is LGHNT and CDR2 is FRNRAP in the germline V gene. Trimming pared 0 bases from V and 14 bases from J, leaving 14 bases between. CDR3 size: 14 residues. CDR3 coding DNA: TGTGCTAGTGGTTTGGTAAAAGGGAGTGGGGCCCTCCACTTT. It codes for CASGLVKGSGALHF. The whole variable domain, remainder taken from reference TRBV12-5 and TRBJ1-6, is DARVTQTPRHKVTEMGQEVTMRCQPILGHNTVFWYRQTMMQGLELLAYFRNRAPLDDSGMPKDRFSAEMPDATLATLKIQPSEPRDSAVYFCASGLVKGSGALHFGNGTRLTVT.

The V and J genes are TRBV29-1 and TRBJ1-2, with D possibly being TRBD1 (5 bases). Germline CDR1 is SQVTM and CDR2 is ANQGSEA. With 3 bases removed from V and 2 bases from J, the gap between germline ends came to 16 bases. The CDR3 has 15 amino acids. In nucleotides, the CDR3 is TGCAGCGTTGATGGTGCACGGGGGAAGAACTATGGCTACACCTTC. Translated, it gives CSVDGARGKNYGYTF.

This sequence joins TRBV9 and TRBJ2-1; 9 nucleotides match TRBD2. The J segment lost 2 bases and the V segment lost 4 bases, leaving 16 bases of the junction unmatched. Germline CDR1 reads SGDLS; CDR2 reads YYNGEE. The CDR3 totals 19 residues. The CDR3 reads CASSPRQRGGALAYNEQFF. CDR3 nucleotides: TGTGCCAGCAGCCCCCGGCAACGCGGGGGGGCCTTGGCCTACAATGAGCAGTTCTTC. The full variable domain, in which reference TRBV9 and TRBJ2-1 provide the parts outside the CDR3, is DSGVTQTPKHLITATGQRVTLRCSPRSGDLSVYWYQQSLDQGLQFLIQYYNGEERAKGNILERFSAQQFPDLHSELNLSSLELGDSALYFCASSPRQRGGALAYNEQFFGPGTRLTVL.

This chain links TRBV7-2 with TRBJ2-2; perhaps TRBD1 as D (5 bases). CDR3 length: 14 residues. The V end lost 2 bases, the J end lost 6 bases, and 10 bases lay between the germline ends. From germline, CDR1 is SGHTA and CDR2 FQGNSA. The CDR3 loop is CASSLTGSAGELFF. The CDR3 DNA reads TGTGCCAGCAGCTTAACAGGATCGGCCGGGGAGCTGTTTTTT.

The chain has TRBV2 and TRBJ1-5, with D uncertain. V gave up 4 bases and J gave up 2 bases, with 12 bases separating them. Germline CDR1 SNHLY, CDR2 FYNNEI. This CDR3 spans 15 amino acids. The CDR3 nucleotides read TGTGCCAGCAGTGCCCCGGGAAGGGGCAATCAGCCCCAGCATTTT. Encoded protein: CASSAPGRGNQPQHF.

This chain joins TRBV5-1 and TRBJ2-5, with D possibly matching TRBD1 (6 bases). The J call is uncertain, as TRBJ2-7 better fits the DNA end. This CDR3 is 13 amino acids long. Germline loops: CDR1 SGHRS, CDR2 YFSETQ. The CDR3 nucleotides are TGCGCCAGCAGCACCCGGGACACCTCCGAGCAGTACTTC. Translating it yields CASSTRDTSEQYF.

The chain uses TRBV4-1 and TRBJ2-2, with TRBD2 as a possible D gene (6 bases). Germline values: CDR1 MGHRA, CDR2 YSYEKL. The CDR3 runs 17 residues. Deletions cut 4 bases from V and 4 bases from J, with 19 bases between. The CDR3 protein is CASSPFESLRGTGELFF. As DNA, the CDR3 is TGCGCCAGCAGCCCCTTTGAGTCCTTGCGGGGCACCGGGGAGCTGTTTTTT.

The rearrangement links TRBV25-1 to TRBJ1-5; 9 positions agree with TRBD1. CDR1 is MGHDK, CDR2 SYGVNS, per germline. This CDR3 spans 16 amino acids. V was clipped by 4 bases and J by 3 bases; unmatched bases: 7. CDR3 nucleotide sequence: TGTGCCAGCAGTGCGGCCGGGACAGGGAACAATCAGCCCCAGCATTTT. Amino acid sequence: CASSAAGTGNNQPQHF.

The CDR3 DNA sequence: TGTGCCAGCAGCTCGACAGTTAGCAATCAGCCCCAGCATTTT. It encodes CASSSTVSNQPQHF. The chain employs TRBV7-2 and TRBJ1-5; D is possibly TRBD1 (5 bases). CDR1 SGHTA and CDR2 FQGNSA come from the germline V gene. This CDR3 is built from 14 residues. V was pared by 4 bases and J by 0 bases, with 7 bases between.

This chain links TRBV2 with TRBJ2-7; a weak D match, TRBD2 (5 bases). Trimming pared 5 bases from V and 1 base from J, leaving 12 bases between. CDR3 length: 14 residues. The germline CDR1 and CDR2 sequences are SNHLY and FYNNEI. The CDR3 sequence is CASSILGLSYEQYF. The CDR3 coding sequence is TGTGCCAGCAGTATCCTCGGACTTTCCTACGAGCAGTACTTC.

CDR3 sequence reads: CASRYRRGLGSSYNSPLHF. The DNA of the CDR3 is TGTGCCAGCAGGTACCGCCGGGGACTTGGTAGCTCCTATAATTCACCCCTCCACTTT. The chain carries TRBV2 and TRBJ1-6; a weak D match, TRBD1 (5 bases). Germline V gene sequence: CDR1 SNHLY, CDR2 FYNNEI. Trimming cost V 6 bases and J 0 bases, with 21 bases left between them. The CDR3 runs to 19 residues.